What follows describes a single T cell receptor beta chain. Its antigen is unidentified. This CDR3 spans 17 amino acids. V was trimmed by 4 bases and J by 3 bases, leaving 22 bases between them. Germline V gene sequence: CDR1 SGHRS, CDR2 YFSETQ. This record belongs to a study of siplizumab effects on memory and regulatory T cells. Study conclusions and caveats: About 75-95% of proliferating CD4+ or CD8+ clones had no assignable naive or memory phenotype. The study found naive T cells seemingly more diverse than memory cells and seemingly major alloresponse contributors. The suppressive capacity of proliferating Tregs from siplizumab cultures remained unconfirmed. On average, about 70% of mappable alloreactive CD4+ clones were Treg-derived under siplizumab, against 25% to 30% in controls.

Sequencing used immunoSEQ multiplex PCR; TCRdb keeps in-frame clones, though not all of them. The data contain about 66,000 clones, nearly 98% of them seen just once; the ten biggest clones take up about 0.1%. The sequence came from a human donor in good health. Sequences were obtained from naive CD8+ T cells sorted from blood. The chain recombines TRBV5-1 with TRBJ1-1, with D maybe TRBD1 (5 bases). This chain's CDR3 is CASSPPTAGYDYTEAFF. The CDR3 coding sequence is TGCGCCAGCAGCCCCCCCACGGCAGGGTATGATTACACTGAAGCTTTCTTT. Together with reference TRBV5-1 and TRBJ1-1, the CDR3 gives the full variable domain: KAGVTQTPRYLIKTRGQQVTLSCSPISGHRSVSWYQQTPGQGLQFLFEYFSETQRNKGNFPGRFSGRQFSNSRSEMNVSTLELGDSALYLCASSPPTAGYDYTEAFFGQGTRLTVV.